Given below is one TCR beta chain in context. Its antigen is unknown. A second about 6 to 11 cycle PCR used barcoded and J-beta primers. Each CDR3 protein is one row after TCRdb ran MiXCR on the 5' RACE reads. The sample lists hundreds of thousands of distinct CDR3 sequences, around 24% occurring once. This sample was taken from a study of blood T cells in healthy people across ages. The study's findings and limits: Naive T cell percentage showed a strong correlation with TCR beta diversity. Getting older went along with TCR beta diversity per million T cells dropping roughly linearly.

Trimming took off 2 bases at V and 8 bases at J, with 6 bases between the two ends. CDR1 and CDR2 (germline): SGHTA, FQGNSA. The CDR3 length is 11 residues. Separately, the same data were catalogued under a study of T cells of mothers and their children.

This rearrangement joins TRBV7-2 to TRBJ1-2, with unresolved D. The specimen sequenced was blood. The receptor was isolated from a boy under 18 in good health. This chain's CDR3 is CASSLLYGYTF. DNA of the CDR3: TGTGCCAGCAGCTTATTGTACGGCTACACCTTC.